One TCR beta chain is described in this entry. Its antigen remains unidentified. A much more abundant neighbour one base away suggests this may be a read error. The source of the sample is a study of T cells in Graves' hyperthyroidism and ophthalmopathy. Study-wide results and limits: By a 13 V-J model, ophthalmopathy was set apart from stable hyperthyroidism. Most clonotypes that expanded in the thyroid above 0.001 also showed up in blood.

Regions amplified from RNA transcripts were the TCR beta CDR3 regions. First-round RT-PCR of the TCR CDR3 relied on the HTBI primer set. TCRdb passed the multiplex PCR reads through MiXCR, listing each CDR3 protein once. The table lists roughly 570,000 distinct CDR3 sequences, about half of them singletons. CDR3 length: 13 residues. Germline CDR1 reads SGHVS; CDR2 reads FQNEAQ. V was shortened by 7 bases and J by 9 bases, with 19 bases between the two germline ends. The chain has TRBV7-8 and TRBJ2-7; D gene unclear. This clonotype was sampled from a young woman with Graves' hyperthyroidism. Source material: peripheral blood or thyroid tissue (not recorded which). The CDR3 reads CASNTGRGVGQYF. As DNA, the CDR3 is TGTGCCAGCAACACGGGTCGTGGGGTCGGGCAGTACTTC.